These 27 T cell receptor beta chains share one sample of origin, sequenced in a study of blood T cell repertoires in COVID-19 (dated by TCRdb to the early 2020s). Preparation of the library involved the immunoSEQ multiplex PCR assay. TCRdb holds this immuneACCESS table with in-frame rearrangements only. Some clones are missing; in checked studies, unresolved V genes explain under half, and the rest has no known cause. The sample profile shows 150,000 to 200,000 clones; around 81% of them were found once. The ten largest clones take up more than 9.5% of the sample. The sample taken for sequencing was peripheral blood. The receptors derive from a man aged 60 to 75 with active or convalescent COVID-19.

The rearrangement uses TRBV2 and TRBJ1-6; tentative D call: TRBD1 (5 bases). The CDR3 sequence is 16 residues long. Trimming pared 5 bases from V and 6 bases from J, leaving 17 bases between. The germline V gene encodes CDR1 SNHLY and CDR2 FYNNEI. In nucleotides, the CDR3 is TGTGCCAGCAGTCAGGGCCAGGCGTCGGGTAATTCACCCCTCCACTTT. Amino acid sequence: CASSQGQASGNSPLHF.

The CDR3 region is CASSLAGGQETQYF. DNA of the CDR3: TGTGCCAGCAGTCTAGCGGGGGGGCAAGAGACCCAGTACTTC. The V gene is TRBV6-5, the J gene TRBJ2-5; 12 bases are shared with TRBD2. Germline CDR1 and CDR2: MNHEY and SVGAGI. The CDR3 spans 14 residues. The junction had 0 bases not matched to a gene; V was cut back by 5 bases and J by 2 bases.

V and J are TRBV18 and TRBJ2-1; 7 bases are a match to TRBD1. The ends lost 3 bases at V and 5 bases at J; junction bases unmatched: 7. CDR1 is KGHSH, CDR2 LQKENI, per germline. The CDR3 consists of 15 residues. CDR3 in DNA: TGTGCCAGCTCACCCTTTGAGGGGGCGGACAATGAGCAGTTCTTC. Its translation is CASSPFEGADNEQFF.

This clone was seen a single time. The chain uses TRBV3-1 (or the pseudogene TRBV3-2) and TRBJ2-2, with 10 bases lining up with TRBD1. The CDR3 runs 17 residues. Unmatched junction bases numbered 12, after V lost 4 bases and J lost 7 bases. Germline V gene lookup returns CDR1 LGHDT and CDR2 YNNKEL (reference sequence). The CDR3 reads CASSLKPGQGWYGELFF. The CDR3 bases are TGTGCCAGCAGCCTAAAACCGGGACAGGGGTGGTACGGGGAGCTGTTTTTT.

This clone was detected only once. The chain carries TRBV23-1 and TRBJ2-7; 12 positions match TRBD1. TRBV23-1 falls under the ORF class, with uncertain function. The CDR3 sequence is 16 residues long. V dropped 2 bases and J dropped 3; count of bases not matched to a gene: 5. CDR3 residues: CASSQGTGGSYYEQYF. The DNA of the CDR3 is TGCGCCAGCAGTCAAGGGACAGGGGGCTCCTACTACGAGCAGTACTTC.

V gene TRBV2 combines with J gene TRBJ1-1, with no clear D. The germline CDR1 and CDR2 sequences are SNHLY and FYNNEI. The CDR3 totals 15 residues. V was cut by 6 bases and J by 2 bases, with 16 bases left in between. DNA of the CDR3: TGTGCCAGCAGGTCTACTCGGGGATCAAACACTGAAGCTTTCTTT. Translation: CASRSTRGSNTEAFF.

This clone was detected a few times. The CDR3 sequence is CASRGQATNEKLFF. CDR3 bases: TGTGCCAGCAGAGGACAAGCAACTAATGAAAAACTGTTTTTT. V and J are TRBV28 and TRBJ1-4; maybe TRBD1 (5 bases). The V gene lost 6 bases and the J gene lost 0 bases, with 8 bases spanning the gap. This CDR3 is built from 14 residues. Germline CDR1 is MDHEN and CDR2 is SYDVKM.

The gene calls are TRBV6-5 and TRBJ2-1; D not resolved. Germline V gene lookup returns CDR1 MNHEY and CDR2 SVGAGI. V shed 8 bases and J shed 3 bases, with 17 bases lying between them. The CDR3 extends over 15 amino acids. The CDR3 DNA sequence: TGTGCCAGCGGCTCTGCGTCGGGTGGCTACAATGAGCAGTTCTTC. Amino acids: CASGSASGGYNEQFF.

The rearrangement joins TRBV5-4 to TRBJ1-3; D unresolved. The ends were cut back, 4 bases at V and 3 bases at J, with 8 bases in the middle. This CDR3 region has 13 residues. Germline CDR1 is SGHNT and CDR2 is YYREEE (reference sequence). This CDR3 is CASSPVNGNTIYF. The DNA of the CDR3 is TGTGCCAGCAGCCCCGTTAATGGAAACACCATATATTTT.

This clone was seen a few times. The J gene is TRBJ1-6, the V gene TRBV5-6; D uncertain. CDR1 is SGHDT, CDR2 YYEEEE, per germline. The ends were cut back, 1 base at V and 0 bases at J, with 11 bases in the middle. This CDR3 is built from 17 residues. The CDR3 protein is CASSLQQLSSYNSPLHF. CDR3 in DNA: TGTGCCAGCAGCTTGCAACAGCTGAGCTCCTATAATTCACCCCTCCACTTT.

This clone came up once. The V and J genes are TRBV7-2 and TRBJ2-7; 14 nucleotides match TRBD2. Trimming removed 1 base from V and 6 bases from J; junction bases left unmatched: 2. CDR3 length: 15 residues. The V gene's germline CDR1 is SGHTA and CDR2 FQGNSA. DNA for the CDR3: TGTGCCAGCAGCTTAGTCGGGACTAGCGGGAGCGAGCAGTACTTC. Translation: CASSLVGTSGSEQYF.

The chain is built from TRBV2 and TRBJ1-4; 9 nucleotides agree with TRBD1. The CDR3 totals 15 residues. Germline lookup yields CDR1 SNHLY and CDR2 FYNNEI. With 4 bases clipped from V and 4 bases from J, the junction kept 4 bases outside the gene matches. The CDR3 nucleotides read TGTGCCAGCAGTGCGGACAGGGGAAATAATGAAAAACTGTTTTTT. It yields the protein CASSADRGNNEKLFF. The variable domain in full, with the rest retrieved from reference TRBV2 and TRBJ1-4, is EPEVTQTPSHQVTQMGQEVILRCVPISNHLYFYWYRQILGQKVEFLVSFYNNEISEKSEIFDDQFSVERPDGSNFTLKIRSTKLEDSAMYFCASSADRGNNEKLFFGSGTQLSVL.

The count of this clone is one. The rearrangement joins TRBV4-2 to TRBJ1-5; the match to TRBD1 covers 7 bases. CDR3 length: 15 amino acids. Unmatched junction bases numbered 8, after V lost 0 bases and J lost 9 bases. Germline CDR1 LGHNA, CDR2 YNFKEQ. The CDR3 DNA follows: TGTGCCAGCAGCCAAGAAGCGGAGGGGGCGACGCCCCAGCATTTT. Translated, it gives CASSQEAEGATPQHF.

V gene TRBV24-1 combines with J gene TRBJ2-1, with 15 bases identical to TRBD2. The CDR3 covers 18 residues. The V gene end was trimmed by 5 bases and the J gene end by 4 bases; junction bases not matched to a gene: 8. Germline loops: CDR1 KGHDR, CDR2 SFDVKD. The CDR3 DNA reads as TGTGCCACCAGTGGGGGGGGACTAGCGGGAGGATCGTACAATGAGCAGTTCTTC. It yields the protein CATSGGGLAGGSYNEQFF.

The genes are TRBV18 and TRBJ2-1; 7 bases map to TRBD2. CDR1 is KGHSH and CDR2 is LQKENI in the germline V gene. This CDR3 is built from 13 residues. V was clipped by 4 bases and J by 10 bases; unmatched bases: 7. CDR3 in DNA: TGTGCCAGCTCACGGGGGGGAAGCAACGAGCAGTTCTTC. It yields the protein CASSRGGSNEQFF.

The rearrangement uses TRBV20-1 and TRBJ2-3, with D unclear. Germline CDR1 reads DFQATT; CDR2 reads SNEGSKA (reference sequence). CDR3 size: 11 residues. Trimming pared 6 bases from V and 0 bases from J, leaving 4 bases between. CDR3 sequence: CSAYSTDTQYF. CDR3 nucleotide sequence: TGCAGTGCCTACAGCACAGATACGCAGTATTTT.

Note on this clone: At one end the junction does not follow the germline gene, possibly because of a read error. The gene calls are TRBV6-1 and TRBJ2-4; tentatively, D is TRBD1 (6 bases). The CDR3 is 15 residues long. Per the germline V gene, CDR1 is MNHNS and CDR2 is SASEGT. CDR3 nucleotides: TGTGCCAGCATTGAAACAGGGCTAGCCAAAAACATTCAGTACTTC. It encodes CASIETGLAKNIQYF.

The chain recombines TRBV28 with TRBJ1-1; TRBD1 agrees at 8 bases. The CDR3 consists of 17 residues. Germline CDR1 reads MDHEN; CDR2 reads SYDVKM. V was pared by 7 bases and J by 1 base, with 14 bases of the junction left unmatched. CDR3 nucleotides: TGTGCCAGCATATCTGTCCGGGACAGGCTATCGAACACTGAAGCTTTCTTT. Translated: CASISVRDRLSNTEAFF.

The chain carries TRBV4-1 and TRBJ2-4, with TRBD1 matching 9 bases. Germline V gene sequence: CDR1 MGHRA, CDR2 YSYEKL. This CDR3 has 13 residues. The ends lost 0 bases at V and 15 bases at J; junction bases unmatched: 6. The CDR3 loop reads CASSQEEGTGLYF. CDR3 nucleotides: TGCGCCAGCAGCCAAGAGGAGGGGACAGGGCTGTACTTC.

This chain connects TRBV11-2 to TRBJ1-1; 7 bases are shared with TRBD1. Looked up from germline, CDR1 is SGHAT and CDR2 is FQNNGV. This CDR3 is 15 amino acids long. V was pared by 3 bases and J by 1 base, with 5 bases of the junction left unmatched. CDR3 region: CASSFLGGTNTEAFF. DNA for the CDR3: TGTGCCAGCAGCTTCCTAGGGGGCACGAACACTGAAGCTTTCTTT. Combining the CDR3 with reference TRBV11-2 and TRBJ1-1 gives the whole variable domain EAGVAQSPRYKIIEKRQSVAFWCNPISGHATLYWYQQILGQGPKLLIQFQNNGVVDDSQLPKDRFSAERLKGVDSTLKIQPAKLEDSAVYLCASSFLGGTNTEAFFGQGTRLTVV.

This sequence joins TRBV21-1 and TRBJ2-1; the tabulated D call, TRBD1, remains unverified against the DNA. TRBV21-1 is deemed a pseudogene. The CDR3 covers 16 residues. The DNA of the CDR3 is TGTGCCAGCAGTGTCCGGGACAGGGTGGAATTTGGTGAGCAGTTCTTC. Amino acid sequence: CASSVRDRVEFGEQFF.

This chain uses TRBV6-5 with TRBJ1-2, with TRBD1 identical over 8 bases. The CDR3 runs 13 residues. The germline V gene encodes CDR1 MNHEY and CDR2 SVGAGI. The J segment lost 7 bases and the V segment lost 4 bases, leaving 5 bases of the junction unmatched. CDR3 protein: CASSSGQGGGYTF. As DNA, the CDR3 is TGTGCCAGCAGTTCCGGACAGGGCGGTGGCTACACCTTC.

The sample holds many counts of this clone. V and J are TRBV5-1 and TRBJ1-1, with D possibly matching TRBD1 (5 bases). Germline CDR1 is SGHRS and CDR2 is YFSETQ. The CDR3 has 14 residues. Trimming pared 5 bases from V and 1 base from J, leaving 12 bases between. CDR3 sequence: CASSDTGGNTEAFF. CDR3 bases: TGCGCCAGCAGTGACACGGGGGGGAACACTGAAGCTTTCTTT.

The chain carries TRBV15 and TRBJ1-3; D is uncertain. V lost 0 bases and J lost 4, with 7 bases in between. CDR1 is LNHNV, CDR2 YYDKDF, per germline (reference sequence). The CDR3 runs to 14 residues. The CDR3 DNA reads as TGTGCCACCAGCAGAGACCCGGGAGGAAACACCATATATTTT. Protein product: CATSRDPGGNTIYF.

The rearrangement uses TRBV7-9 and TRBJ1-2; D is perhaps TRBD1 (5 bases). The germline V gene encodes CDR1 SEHNR and CDR2 FQNEAQ (reference sequence). Trimming took off 2 bases at V and 6 bases at J, with 10 bases between the two ends. The CDR3 runs to 13 residues. CDR3 amino acids: CASSLMGGNGYTF. The CDR3 DNA sequence: TGTGCCAGCAGCTTAATGGGGGGGAATGGCTACACCTTC. Supplemented by reference TRBV7-9 and TRBJ1-2, the full variable domain reads DTGVSQNPRHKITKRGQNVTFRCDPISEHNRLYWYRQTLGQGPEFLTYFQNEAQLEKSRLLSDRFSAERPKGSFSTLEIQRTEQGDSAMYLCASSLMGGNGYTFGSGTRLTVV.

This clone has only one observation. The chain links TRBV9 to TRBJ2-7, with 11 bases lining up with TRBD2. Germline V lookup: CDR1 SGDLS, CDR2 YYNGEE. Unmatched junction bases numbered 0, after V lost 4 bases and J lost 0 bases. The length of the CDR3 is 14 residues. CDR3 protein: CASSTSGGSYEQYF. Written as DNA, the CDR3 is TGTGCCAGCAGCACTAGCGGGGGCTCCTACGAGCAGTACTTC.

CDR3 nucleotides: TGTGCCAGCAGCCCCACGGGACTAGCGGTTCCTAGCTCCTACAATGAGCAGTTCTTC. Translated, it gives CASSPTGLAVPSSYNEQFF. The chain has TRBV9 and TRBJ2-1; 11 nucleotides agree with TRBD2. This CDR3 comprises 19 residues. CDR1 is SGDLS, CDR2 YYNGEE, per germline. J gave up 0 bases and V 4 bases, and 12 bases lay outside the gene matches. Based on the CDR3 plus reference TRBV9 and TRBJ2-1, the full variable domain is DSGVTQTPKHLITATGQRVTLRCSPRSGDLSVYWYQQSLDQGLQFLIQYYNGEERAKGNILERFSAQQFPDLHSELNLSSLELGDSALYFCASSPTGLAVPSSYNEQFFGPGTRLTVL.